These 18 T cell receptor beta chains came from one sample sequenced in a study of neurological immune-mediated disorders. TCRdb re-derived calls from the 5' RACE reads in MiXCR, one entry per CDR3 protein. This table has tens of thousands of distinct CDR3 sequences, around 4% appearing once. The sequencing sample was made of PBMCs. These receptors were taken from a young man with multiple sclerosis.

This clonotype was counted ten times or more. The chain combines TRBV7-2 with TRBJ2-7; 8 positions match TRBD2. The CDR3 is 16 amino acids. CDR1 SGHTA and CDR2 FQGNSA come from the germline V gene. V lost 3 bases to trimming and J lost 7 bases; unmatched junction nucleotides: 14. CDR3 bases: TGTGCCAGCAGCTTCGTACCGGGACTAGTTCCGAAGGAGCAGTACTTC. This gives the protein CASSFVPGLVPKEQYF.

This clonotype was detected many times. The chain recombines TRBV11-2 with TRBJ2-5; D gene uncertain. V was shortened by 5 bases and J by 5 bases, with 12 bases between the two germline ends. The CDR3 loop spans 13 amino acids. Germline V gene data show CDR1 as SGHAT and CDR2 as FQNNGV. Here the CDR3 reads CASSPLLMETQYF. In DNA, the CDR3 is TGTGCCAGCAGCCCGCTCCTTATGGAGACCCAGTACTTC.

Ten or more counts support this clonotype. The CDR3 region has the DNA TGCAGTGCTACTCTAGGGGGTGGACAGGGGGAATGGTACGAGCAGTACTTC. Protein product: CSATLGGGQGEWYEQYF. J is TRBJ2-7 and V is TRBV20-1; 10 bases fit TRBD1. The germline CDR1 and CDR2 sequences are DFQATT and SNEGSKA (reference sequence). This CDR3 comprises 17 residues. V lost 4 bases and J lost 4; bases outside the gene matches: 16.

V gene TRBV7-2 combines with J gene TRBJ2-7, with D tentatively TRBD2 (5 bases). The CDR3 length is 18 residues. Germline V CDR1 and CDR2: SGHTA, FQGNSA. V shed 4 bases and J shed 0 bases, with 22 bases lying between them. The CDR3 region has the DNA TGTGCCAGCAGCTCCGTTCGGTATAGCGTAAAGAGCTCCTACGAGCAGTACTTC. The encoded protein is CASSSVRYSVKSSYEQYF.

The sample holds many counts of this clonotype. The V and J genes are TRBV5-1 and TRBJ2-1; 7 nucleotides align to TRBD1. Germline lookup yields CDR1 SGHRS and CDR2 YFSETQ. With 4 bases clipped from V and 2 bases from J, the junction kept 9 bases outside the gene matches. This CDR3 has 16 amino acids. Written as DNA, the CDR3 is TGCGCCAGCAGCCAAACAGGGGAAAAAGCCTACAATGAGCAGTTCTTC. Protein product: CASSQTGEKAYNEQFF.

Ten or more counts support this clonotype. This chain connects TRBV6-6 to TRBJ1-1; D ambiguous. Trimming pared 4 bases from V and 1 base from J, leaving 7 bases between. Germline V gene data show CDR1 as MNHNY and CDR2 as SVGAGI (reference sequence). The length of the CDR3 is 13 residues. CDR3 nucleotide sequence: TGTGCCAGCAGTTTCCCAGAGAACACTGAAGCTTTCTTT. Encoded protein: CASSFPENTEAFF.

This clonotype was observed many times. The chain has TRBV6-5 and TRBJ1-1; D is possibly TRBD1 (5 bases). The CDR3 has 14 amino acids. V lost 0 bases and J lost 5, with 10 bases in between. The V gene's germline CDR1 is MNHEY and CDR2 SVGAGI. CDR3 in amino acids: CASSYSRGRTEAFF. CDR3 nucleotide sequence: TGTGCCAGCAGTTACTCCCGGGGACGGACTGAAGCTTTCTTT.

With regard to this clonotype: This may stem from a read error, because a much larger clone lies one nucleotide away. This sequence joins TRBV15 and TRBJ2-7, with D perhaps TRBD1 (5 bases). V lost 1 base to trimming and J lost 3 bases, with 10 bases between them. Germline V gene data show CDR1 as LNHNV and CDR2 as YYDKDF (reference sequence). This CDR3 contains 14 residues. Written as DNA, the CDR3 is TGTGCCACCAGCAGAGGGGAAAGGGGCTACGAGCAGTACTTC. Its protein is CATSRGERGYEQYF. The complete variable domain, with remaining parts taken from reference TRBV15 and TRBJ2-7, reads DAMVIQNPRYQVTQFGKPVTLSCSQTLNHNVMYWYQQKSSQAPKLLFHYYDKDFNNEADTPDNFQSRRPNTSFCFLDIRSPGLGDTAMYLCATSRGERGYEQYFGPGTRLTVT.

About this clonotype: This may be a read error, as it is one base from a much larger clone. J is TRBJ2-3 and V is TRBV7-2, with no clear D. Trimming pared 4 bases from V and 0 bases from J, leaving 5 bases between. This CDR3 spans 13 amino acids. CDR1 and CDR2 from the germline V gene are SGHTA and FQGNSA. CDR3 region: CASSWTSTDTQYF. CDR3 in DNA: TGTGCCAGCAGCTGGACCAGCACAGATACGCAGTATTTT.

This clonotype was observed many times. The rearrangement links TRBV20-1 to TRBJ2-1, with a weak D call TRBD1 (6 bases). Germline lookup yields CDR1 DFQATT and CDR2 SNEGSKA (reference sequence). The CDR3 is 12 residues long. V dropped 7 bases and J dropped 2 bases, with 9 bases sitting between them. The CDR3 region is CSGQVTYNEQFF. The CDR3 nucleotides read TGCAGTGGACAGGTAACCTACAATGAGCAGTTCTTC.

This clonotype was counted many times. The V call is TRBV5-1, the J call TRBJ1-1; D is unresolved. The CDR3 length is 14 residues. Germline CDR1 is SGHRS and CDR2 is YFSETQ. V gave up 2 bases and J gave up 1 base, with 9 bases separating them. The CDR3 is CASSFNEGNTEAFF. CDR3 bases: TGCGCCAGCAGCTTTAACGAAGGGAACACTGAAGCTTTCTTT.

This clonotype was seen repeatedly, ten times or more. This chain joins TRBV5-1 and TRBJ2-2, with D unclear. V lost 4 bases and J lost 4, with 8 bases in between. This CDR3 has 13 residues. The germline CDR1 and CDR2 sequences are SGHRS and YFSETQ. CDR3 sequence (DNA): TGCGCCAGCAGCCAAGAAGCCACCGGGGAGCTGTTTTTT. Protein sequence: CASSQEATGELFF.

The chain uses TRBV20-1 and TRBJ1-5; no clear D gene. The CDR3 consists of 17 residues. Germline CDR1 is DFQATT and CDR2 is SNEGSKA (reference sequence). The ends were cut back, 3 bases at V and 3 bases at J, with 21 bases in the middle. CDR3 coding DNA: TGCAGTGCTAGTCCCATAGGTGGCGGGAGCTTCAATCAGCCCCAGCATTTT. Amino acid sequence: CSASPIGGGSFNQPQHF.

This clonotype occurred many times. The chain employs TRBV20-1 and TRBJ2-3; no definite D call. Germline lookup yields CDR1 DFQATT and CDR2 SNEGSKA (reference sequence). Trimming removed 1 base at V and 0 bases at J, with 5 bases between. CDR3 size: 13 residues. CDR3 loop: CSARVASTDTQYF. The CDR3 DNA reads as TGCAGTGCTAGAGTCGCTAGCACAGATACGCAGTATTTT.

In this sample, this clonotype turned up many times. The genes are TRBV7-9 and TRBJ2-1; a weak D match, TRBD1 (5 bases). The CDR3 runs 13 residues. The V and J ends lost 11 bases and 3 bases respectively, with 14 bases between them. Germline V gene data show CDR1 as SEHNR and CDR2 as FQNEAQ (reference sequence). The CDR3 coding sequence is TGTGCCTCAACTGAAGGGGTCTACAATGAGCAGTTCTTC. It translates to CASTEGVYNEQFF.

This clonotype was picked up many times. The chain joins TRBV5-5 to TRBJ1-2, with 7 bases fitting TRBD1. With V trimmed by 5 bases and J by 3 bases, 10 bases remained unmatched. The CDR3 consists of 15 residues. CDR1 SGHKS and CDR2 YYEKEE come from the germline V gene (reference sequence). The CDR3 loop is CASSWDSRTDYGYTF. CDR3 in DNA: TGTGCCAGCAGTTGGGACAGTCGTACAGACTATGGCTACACCTTC. The full variable domain, its missing parts supplied by reference TRBV5-5 and TRBJ1-2, is DAGVTQSPTHLIKTRGQQVTLRCSPISGHKSVSWYQQVLGQGPQFIFQYYEKEERGRGNFPDRFSARQFPNYSSELNVNALLLGDSALYLCASSWDSRTDYGYTFGSGTRLTVV.

This clonotype was counted ten times or more. The V and J genes are TRBV6-1 and TRBJ2-5, with D perhaps TRBD1 (5 bases). Germline values: CDR1 MNHNS, CDR2 SASEGT. The CDR3 sequence is 15 residues long. V was trimmed by 5 bases and J by 1 base, leaving 14 bases between them. The CDR3 region is CASSLTTVTQETQYF. The CDR3 DNA reads TGTGCCAGCAGTCTTACGACAGTGACCCAAGAGACCCAGTACTTC.

The sample holds many counts of this clonotype. Here the CDR3 reads CASSLEIGGRNTEAFF. CDR3 coding DNA: TGCGCCAGCAGCTTGGAGATTGGGGGCAGAAACACTGAAGCTTTCTTT. The V and J genes are TRBV5-1 and TRBJ1-1; a weak D match, TRBD1 (6 bases). There are 16 residues in the CDR3. In germline, CDR1 is SGHRS, CDR2 YFSETQ. The germline V and J ends were trimmed by 0 bases and 2 bases, with 14 bases remaining between them.